This T cell receptor beta chain was captured in a study of T cell repertoires and HLA-DP antigens. Sequencing was performed with immunoSEQ multiplex PCR; in TCRdb, only in-frame clones are kept and a portion is missing. The sample yields some 110,000 clones, around 93% seen once. The germline CDR1 and CDR2 sequences are SGDLS and YYNGEE. Between the trimmed V and J ends, which lost 0 bases and 4 bases, there was a span of 11 bases. There are 14 residues in the CDR3. Worth noting for this clone: Its antigen is currently unknown.

The sequencing sample was made of CD4+ T cells from PBMCs. This TCR was sampled from a woman aged 18-30 years in good health and CMV-seronegative. The chain links TRBV9 to TRBJ2-7; a possible D gene is TRBD1 (6 bases). The DNA for the CDR3 is TGTGCCAGCAGCGTAGAGACAGGCCCATACGAGCAGTACTTC. Encoded protein: CASSVETGPYEQYF.